Each of the 7 T cell receptor beta chains below was sequenced from the same sample in a study of cytomegalovirus exposure and HLA in healthy donors. Sequenced by immunoSEQ multiplex PCR; TCRdb stores in-frame clones only, minus some. The sample has roughly 130,000 clones, around 85% seen once; the top ten hold less than 3%. Sequences were obtained from PBMCs. The source of these receptors is a man aged 18 to 30 in good health and CMV-seronegative.

The V call is TRBV9, the J call TRBJ2-5, with 7 nucleotides matching TRBD2. The junction had 7 bases not matched to a gene; V was cut back by 4 bases and J by 4 bases. The CDR3 extends over 14 amino acids. CDR1 and CDR2 from the germline V gene are SGDLS and YYNGEE. This CDR3 reads CASSISGVRETQYF. CDR3 nucleotide sequence: TGTGCCAGCAGCATCAGCGGGGTCCGAGAGACCCAGTACTTC. The variable domain in full, with the rest retrieved from reference TRBV9 and TRBJ2-5, is DSGVTQTPKHLITATGQRVTLRCSPRSGDLSVYWYQQSLDQGLQFLIQYYNGEERAKGNILERFSAQQFPDLHSELNLSSLELGDSALYFCASSISGVRETQYFGPGTRLLVL.

The chain uses TRBV18 and TRBJ1-4; a possible D gene is TRBD1 (6 bases). The germline V gene encodes CDR1 KGHSH and CDR2 LQKENI. Trimming removed 2 bases at V and 0 bases at J, with 13 bases between. This CDR3 region has 17 residues. This CDR3 reads CASSPAGAHSTNEKLFF. The CDR3 DNA follows: TGTGCCAGCTCACCAGCAGGGGCCCATTCAACTAATGAAAAACTGTTTTTT.

The chain has TRBV5-5 and TRBJ2-7; 8 nucleotides line up with TRBD1. CDR3 length: 15 amino acids. V was pared by 4 bases and J by 0 bases, with 6 bases of the junction left unmatched. The germline V gene encodes CDR1 SGHKS and CDR2 YYEKEE (reference sequence). This CDR3 is CASSAPGQVSYEQYF. The CDR3 nucleotides are TGTGCCAGCAGCGCTCCGGGACAGGTCTCCTACGAGCAGTACTTC.

Here the CDR3 reads CASSEAGYEQYF. The CDR3, as DNA: TGTGCCAGCAGTGAAGCCGGCTACGAGCAGTACTTC. The chain employs TRBV6-1 and TRBJ2-7; D is unclear. Germline V gives CDR1 MNHNS, CDR2 SASEGT. CDR3 length: 12 residues. V was shortened by 0 bases and J by 3 bases, with 3 bases between the two germline ends.

Here the CDR3 reads CASSQGPRTEAFF. CDR3 sequence (DNA): TGCGCCAGCAGCCAAGGTCCGAGGACTGAAGCTTTCTTT. This chain joins TRBV4-3 and TRBJ1-1; no definite D call. Per germline, CDR1 LGHNA and CDR2 YSLEER. Trimming removed 1 base at V and 5 bases at J, with 8 bases between. The CDR3 loop spans 13 amino acids.

The chain couples TRBV4-1 to TRBJ2-1, with a possible D match to TRBD1 (6 bases). Germline V lookup: CDR1 MGHRA, CDR2 YSYEKL. The V gene lost 3 bases and the J gene lost 5 bases, with 11 bases spanning the gap. The CDR3 extends over 14 amino acids. CDR3 amino acids: CASSHSQGNNEQFF. The DNA of the CDR3 is TGCGCCAGCAGCCACTCCCAGGGGAACAATGAGCAGTTCTTC.

This chain links TRBV27 with TRBJ2-5; 10 bases fit TRBD2. After removal of 5 bases from V and 2 bases from J, the junction contained 8 bases not matched to a gene. The CDR3 sequence is 16 residues long. Germline CDR1 and CDR2: MNHEY and SMNVEV (reference sequence). CDR3 bases: TGTGCCAGCAGTCCTCACCGGACTAGCGGACAAGAGACCCAGTACTTC. Translation: CASSPHRTSGQETQYF.